The 8 T cell receptor beta chains below all came from one sample that was sequenced in a study of T cell clones after liver transplantation. Profiled with immunoSEQ multiplex PCR; TCRdb holds only in-frame clones, not every one. This table holds about 51,000 clones, roughly nine tenths found once. The sample in question was CD8+ T cells from blood, obtained 12 months after liver transplant. These receptors originate from a human patient who received a liver transplant. Some T cells may trace back to the graft donor.

This clone was counted a single time. This chain connects TRBV6-1 to TRBJ1-2; no reliable D call. V lost 0 bases and J lost 10, with 9 bases in between. This CDR3 is 12 amino acids long. The V gene's germline CDR1 is MNHNS and CDR2 SASEGT. The CDR3 DNA is TGTGCCAGCAGTGAAGCAGACACGGACTACACCTTC. This gives the protein CASSEADTDYTF.

Here the CDR3 reads CASSFKTELSNQPQHF. CDR3 DNA sequence: TGTGCCAGCAGTTTTAAGACAGAACTTAGCAATCAGCCCCAGCATTTT. The chain combines TRBV28 with TRBJ1-5, with D possibly being TRBD1 (5 bases). From germline, CDR1 is MDHEN and CDR2 SYDVKM. The CDR3 has 16 amino acids. Trimming took off 3 bases at V and 0 bases at J, with 12 bases between the two ends. The variable domain in full, with the rest retrieved from reference TRBV28 and TRBJ1-5, is DVKVTQSSRYLVKRTGEKVFLECVQDMDHENMFWYRQDPGLGLRLIYFSYDVKMKEKGDIPEGYSVSREKKERFSLILESASTNQTSMYLCASSFKTELSNQPQHFGDGTRLSIL.

V is TRBV19 and J is TRBJ1-5, with D possibly being TRBD1 (5 bases). Germline V CDR1 and CDR2: LNHDA, SQIVND (reference sequence). Trimming took off 3 bases at V and 0 bases at J, with 9 bases between the two ends. CDR3 length: 15 amino acids. The CDR3 sequence: CASSMTEYSNQPQHF. CDR3 DNA: TGTGCCAGTAGTATGACAGAATATAGCAATCAGCCCCAGCATTTT.

This clone was counted between two and nine times. At the DNA level, this CDR3 is encoded by other sequences in the same sample as well. This chain's CDR3 is CASSMTGTYEQYF. The CDR3 bases are TGTGCCAGTAGTATGACAGGTACCTACGAGCAGTACTTC. The J gene is TRBJ2-7, the V gene TRBV19; perhaps TRBD1 as D (6 bases). The CDR3 loop spans 13 amino acids. V was trimmed by 3 bases and J by 2 bases, leaving 8 bases between them. Germline assignment: CDR1 LNHDA and CDR2 SQIVND (reference sequence).

The rearrangement links TRBV9 to TRBJ2-2; D is unclear. This CDR3 spans 13 amino acids. CDR1 is SGDLS and CDR2 is YYNGEE in the germline V gene. With 0 bases removed from V and 8 bases from J, the gap between germline ends came to 8 bases. CDR3 coding DNA: TGTGCCAGCAGCGTAGCTACTGGGGGGGAGCTGTTTTTT. It codes for CASSVATGGELFF.

The rearrangement uses TRBV19 and TRBJ2-2; no reliable D call. Germline assignment: CDR1 LNHDA and CDR2 SQIVND (reference sequence). Trimming took off 2 bases at V and 1 base at J, with 2 bases between the two ends. The CDR3 runs 13 residues. CDR3 DNA sequence: TGTGCCAGTAGTATATGGAACACCGGGGAGCTGTTTTTT. This sequence encodes CASSIWNTGELFF. Drawing the rest from reference TRBV19 and TRBJ2-2, the complete variable domain is DGGITQSPKYLFRKEGQNVTLSCEQNLNHDAMYWYRQDPGQGLRLIYYSQIVNDFQKGDIAEGYSVSREKKESFPLTVTSAQKNPTAFYLCASSIWNTGELFFGEGSRLTVL.

This chain connects TRBV9 to TRBJ2-7; 9 bases are shared with TRBD1. The V and J ends lost 4 bases and 7 bases, in that order; junction bases with no gene match: 9. The CDR3 covers 14 residues. Germline lookup yields CDR1 SGDLS and CDR2 YYNGEE. CDR3 sequence: CASSLQGAQGEQYF. The CDR3 DNA is TGTGCCAGCAGCTTACAGGGGGCGCAGGGGGAGCAGTACTTC.

The chain has TRBV29-1 and TRBJ2-3; D is perhaps TRBD2 (5 bases). Germline-derived CDR1 and CDR2 are SQVTM and ANQGSEA. The CDR3 sequence is 16 residues long. The V end lost 1 base, the J end lost 0 bases, and 14 bases lay between the germline ends. The CDR3 reads CSVEVPGGSSTDTQYF. In DNA form, the CDR3 reads TGCAGCGTTGAAGTCCCCGGCGGGTCTAGCACAGATACGCAGTATTTT.